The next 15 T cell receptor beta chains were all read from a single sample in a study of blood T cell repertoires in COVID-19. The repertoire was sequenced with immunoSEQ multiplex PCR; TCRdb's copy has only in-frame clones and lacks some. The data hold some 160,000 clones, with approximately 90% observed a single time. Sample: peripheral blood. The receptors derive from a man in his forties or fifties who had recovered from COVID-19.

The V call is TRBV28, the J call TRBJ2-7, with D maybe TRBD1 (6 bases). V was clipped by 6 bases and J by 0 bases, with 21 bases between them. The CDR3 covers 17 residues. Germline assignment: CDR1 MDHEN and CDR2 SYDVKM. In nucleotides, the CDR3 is TGTGCCAGCAGCGGAGCCCCCAGGGGAAGATTCTCCTACGAGCAGTACTTC. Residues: CASSGAPRGRFSYEQYF.

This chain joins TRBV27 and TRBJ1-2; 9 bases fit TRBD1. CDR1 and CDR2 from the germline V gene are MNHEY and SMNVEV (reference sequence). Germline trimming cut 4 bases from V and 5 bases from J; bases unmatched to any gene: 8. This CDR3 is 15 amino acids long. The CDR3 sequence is CASSYTGQGPYGYTF. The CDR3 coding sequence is TGTGCCAGCAGTTACACGGGACAGGGACCTTATGGCTACACCTTC.

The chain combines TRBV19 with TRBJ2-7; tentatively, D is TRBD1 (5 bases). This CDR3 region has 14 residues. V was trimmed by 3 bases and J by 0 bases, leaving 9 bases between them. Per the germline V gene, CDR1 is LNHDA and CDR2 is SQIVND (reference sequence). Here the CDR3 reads CASSISGNSYEQYF. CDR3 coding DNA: TGTGCCAGTAGTATTTCAGGGAACTCCTACGAGCAGTACTTC.

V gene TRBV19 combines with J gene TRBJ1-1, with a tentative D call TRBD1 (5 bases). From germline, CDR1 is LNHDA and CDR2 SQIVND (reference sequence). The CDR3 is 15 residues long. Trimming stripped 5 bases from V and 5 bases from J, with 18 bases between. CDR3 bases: TGTGCCAGTAGTCAGGCTCAGGGCCCTTGGACTGAAGCTTTCTTT. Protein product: CASSQAQGPWTEAFF. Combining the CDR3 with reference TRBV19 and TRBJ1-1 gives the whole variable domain DGGITQSPKYLFRKEGQNVTLSCEQNLNHDAMYWYRQDPGQGLRLIYYSQIVNDFQKGDIAEGYSVSREKKESFPLTVTSAQKNPTAFYLCASSQAQGPWTEAFFGQGTRLTVV.

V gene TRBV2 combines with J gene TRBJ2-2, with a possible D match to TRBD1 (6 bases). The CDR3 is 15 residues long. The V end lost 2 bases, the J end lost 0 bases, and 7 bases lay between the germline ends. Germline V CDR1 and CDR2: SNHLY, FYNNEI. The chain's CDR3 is CASSENRANTGELFF. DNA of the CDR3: TGTGCCAGCAGTGAAAACAGGGCGAACACCGGGGAGCTGTTTTTT. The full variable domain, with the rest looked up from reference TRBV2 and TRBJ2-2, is EPEVTQTPSHQVTQMGQEVILRCVPISNHLYFYWYRQILGQKVEFLVSFYNNEISEKSEIFDDQFSVERPDGSNFTLKIRSTKLEDSAMYFCASSENRANTGELFFGEGSRLTVL.

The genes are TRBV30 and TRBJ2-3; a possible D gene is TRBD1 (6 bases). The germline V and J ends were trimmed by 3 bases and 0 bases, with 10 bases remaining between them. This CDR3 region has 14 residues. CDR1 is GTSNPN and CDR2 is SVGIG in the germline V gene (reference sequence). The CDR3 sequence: CAWSRGASTDTQYF. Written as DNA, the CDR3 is TGTGCCTGGAGCAGGGGTGCTAGCACAGATACGCAGTATTTT.

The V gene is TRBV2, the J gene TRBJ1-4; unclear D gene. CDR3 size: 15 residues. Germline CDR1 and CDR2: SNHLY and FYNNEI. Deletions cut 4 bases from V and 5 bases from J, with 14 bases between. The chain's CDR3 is CASSADVQRNEKLFF. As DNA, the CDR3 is TGTGCCAGCAGTGCTGATGTTCAGCGAAATGAAAAACTGTTTTTT.

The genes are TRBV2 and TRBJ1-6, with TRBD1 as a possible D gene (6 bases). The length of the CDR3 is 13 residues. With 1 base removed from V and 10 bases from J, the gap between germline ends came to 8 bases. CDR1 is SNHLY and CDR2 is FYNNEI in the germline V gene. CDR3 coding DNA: TGTGCCAGCAGTGAAGGCAGGGGATCACCCCTCCACTTT. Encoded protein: CASSEGRGSPLHF.

Here the CDR3 DNA reads TGTGCCAGCAGTCGGGACAGGGGGGACTATGGCTACACCTTC. It codes for CASSRDRGDYGYTF. V usage is TRBV6-5 and J usage is TRBJ1-2; 11 nucleotides match TRBD1. Germline assignment: CDR1 MNHEY and CDR2 SVGAGI. There are 14 residues in the CDR3. The trim removed 5 bases at V and 3 bases at J, leaving 2 bases unmatched.

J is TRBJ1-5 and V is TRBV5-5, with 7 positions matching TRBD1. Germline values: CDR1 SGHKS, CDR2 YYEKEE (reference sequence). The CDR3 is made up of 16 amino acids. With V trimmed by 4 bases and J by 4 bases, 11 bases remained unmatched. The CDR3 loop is CASSRRDRSSNQPQHF. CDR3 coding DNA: TGTGCCAGCAGCCGCAGGGACAGATCTAGTAATCAGCCCCAGCATTTT.

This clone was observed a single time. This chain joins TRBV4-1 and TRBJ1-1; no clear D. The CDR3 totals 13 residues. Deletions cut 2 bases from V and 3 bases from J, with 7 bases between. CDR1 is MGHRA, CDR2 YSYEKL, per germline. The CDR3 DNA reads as TGCGCCAGCAGCCAACCTCCCCACACTGAAGCTTTCTTT. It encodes CASSQPPHTEAFF.

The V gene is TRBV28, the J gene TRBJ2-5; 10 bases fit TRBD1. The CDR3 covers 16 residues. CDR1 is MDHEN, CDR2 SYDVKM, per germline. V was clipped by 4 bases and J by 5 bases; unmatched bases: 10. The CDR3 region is CASSSPRTGGKETQYF. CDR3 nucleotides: TGTGCCAGCAGTTCCCCAAGGACAGGGGGAAAGGAGACCCAGTACTTC.

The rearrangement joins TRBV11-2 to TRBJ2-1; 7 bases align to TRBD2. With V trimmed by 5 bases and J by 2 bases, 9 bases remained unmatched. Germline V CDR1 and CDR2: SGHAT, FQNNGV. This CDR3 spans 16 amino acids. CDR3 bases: TGTGCCAGCAGCGTATCATCTAGCGGCACCTACAATGAGCAGTTCTTC. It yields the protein CASSVSSSGTYNEQFF.

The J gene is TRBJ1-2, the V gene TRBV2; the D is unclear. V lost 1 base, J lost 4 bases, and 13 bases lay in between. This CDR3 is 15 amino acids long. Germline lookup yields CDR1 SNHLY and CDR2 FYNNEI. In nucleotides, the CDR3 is TGTGCCAGCAGTGAAGTAACCCCGGGAATCTATGGCTACACCTTC. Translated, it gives CASSEVTPGIYGYTF.

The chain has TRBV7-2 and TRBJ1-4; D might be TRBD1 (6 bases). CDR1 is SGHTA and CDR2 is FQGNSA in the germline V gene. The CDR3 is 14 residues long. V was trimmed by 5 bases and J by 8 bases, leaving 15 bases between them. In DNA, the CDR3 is TGTGCCAGCAGCCCAACAGGGAATACCGAAAAACTGTTTTTT. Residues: CASSPTGNTEKLFF.